Detailed here is one T cell receptor beta chain. The repertoire was sequenced with immunoSEQ multiplex PCR; TCRdb's copy has only in-frame clones and lacks some. The sample records tens of thousands of clones, 85% being singletons. The data derive from a study of T cell responses to AZD1222 COVID-19 vaccine. Germline CDR1 is LGHNA and CDR2 is YSLEER. V dropped 2 bases and J dropped 4; count of bases not matched to a gene: 6. The CDR3 contains 16 residues. Sequences were derived from peripheral blood, sampled on day 0 of MenACWY control vaccination. This rearrangement joins TRBV4-3 to TRBJ2-1; 9 nucleotides align to TRBD2. The source is an adult in good health. CDR3 residues: CASSQQTSGEYNEQFF. The CDR3 DNA reads as TGCGCCAGCAGCCAACAGACTAGCGGCGAGTACAATGAGCAGTTCTTC.